This TCR beta chain was recorded in a study of blood T cell repertoires in COVID-19. Background on the study: Some COVID-19 samples were acute and others convalescent; all came from the United States, Italy and Spain.

After removal of 4 bases from V and 2 bases from J, the junction contained 11 bases not matched to a gene. The germline V gene has CDR1 LNHDA and CDR2 SQIVND (reference sequence). The CDR3 has 18 amino acids. Using immunoSEQ multiplex PCR, the repertoire was profiled, and TCRdb retains in-frame clones only, with some absent. The sample holds about 380,000 clones, roughly 85% seen once. The sequencing input was peripheral blood. V and J are TRBV19 and TRBJ2-7; 13 nucleotides align to TRBD2. This clonotype was sampled from a woman under 30 with acute or convalescent COVID-19. The CDR3 bases are TGTGCCAGTAGTAGTCGGACTAGCGGGAGTTCAATAACCTACGAGCAGTACTTC. It codes for CASSSRTSGSSITYEQYF.